Following are 32 T cell receptor beta chains from one sample sequenced in a study of T cell responses to AZD1222 COVID-19 vaccine. The protocol was immunoSEQ multiplex PCR, while the TCRdb copy is restricted to in-frame clones and leaves out a portion. The repertoire holds 100,000 to 150,000 clones, with roughly 90% as singletons. The sequenced sample was peripheral blood, obtained on day 0 of AZD1222 vaccination. The receptors stem from an adult in good health.

The gene calls are TRBV15 and TRBJ2-3; D unresolved. The V end was cut by 5 bases, the J end by 8 bases, with 23 bases between. Germline V CDR1 and CDR2: LNHNV, YYDKDF (reference sequence). This CDR3 is built from 16 residues. The CDR3 DNA sequence: TGTGCCACCAGCCCGAGTGCCAGGCTTTTGTCGGTTACGCAGTATTTT. Translation: CATSPSARLLSVTQYF.

The gene calls are TRBV7-2 and TRBJ2-7; D remains unclear. The ends were cut back, 5 bases at V and 4 bases at J, with 15 bases in the middle. This CDR3 comprises 14 residues. Germline CDR1 is SGHTA and CDR2 is FQGNSA. DNA of the CDR3: TGTGCCAGCAGCCCAAATGGACCCCCATACGAGCAGTACTTC. This encodes CASSPNGPPYEQYF.

V gene TRBV18 combines with J gene TRBJ2-5, with a possible D match to TRBD2 (5 bases). Looked up from germline, CDR1 is KGHSH and CDR2 is LQKENI. The CDR3 totals 16 residues. The CDR3 nucleotides read TGTGCTTGTCAAGCGGACGGGATGACGCGCGGCGGGACCCAGTACTTC. It is translated as CACQADGMTRGGTQYF.

The CDR3 DNA reads TGTGCCAGCAGTTTAAAGGGCGGTCGATACACTGAAGCTTTCTTT. Its protein is CASSLKGGRYTEAFF. V is TRBV27 and J is TRBJ1-1; D gene unclear. Germline V gene sequence: CDR1 MNHEY, CDR2 SMNVEV (reference sequence). V dropped 2 bases and J dropped 3 bases, with 13 bases sitting between them. The CDR3 is 15 amino acids.

This clone was detected once. CDR3 nucleotides: TGTGCCAGCAGCCGCCGCGGGACTAGCGGGGCCCATGAGCAGTTCTTC. Translating gives CASSRRGTSGAHEQFF. V is TRBV3-1 (or the pseudogene TRBV3-2) and J is TRBJ2-1, with 13 bases lining up with TRBD2. Germline assignment: CDR1 LGHDT and CDR2 YNNKEL (reference sequence). V lost 4 bases, J lost 8 bases, and 8 bases stayed unmatched. The CDR3 is 16 amino acids.

The J gene is TRBJ2-1, the V gene TRBV11-2, with 12 positions matching TRBD2. The CDR3 length is 15 residues. V lost 4 bases, J lost 10 bases, and 8 bases stayed unmatched. The germline V gene has CDR1 SGHAT and CDR2 FQNNGV. CDR3: CASSSWTSGTGEQFF. CDR3 bases: TGTGCCAGCAGCTCCTGGACTAGCGGGACTGGGGAGCAGTTCTTC.

The gene calls are TRBV23-1 and TRBJ2-7, with 11 bases that match TRBD2. TRBV23-1 is annotated as an ORF whose role is uncertain. The CDR3 contains 17 residues. The V segment lost 3 bases and the J segment 3 bases; nucleotides outside the gene matches: 10. The CDR3 coding sequence is TGCGCCAGCAGTCATCTAGCGGGAGGTTTAGGTTTCTACGAGCAGTACTTC. It codes for CASSHLAGGLGFYEQYF.

The chain has TRBV18 and TRBJ2-2, with unresolved D. This CDR3 comprises 13 residues. The germline V gene encodes CDR1 KGHSH and CDR2 LQKENI. Trimming removed 2 bases at V and 4 bases at J, with 5 bases between. For the CDR3, the DNA is TGTGCCAGCTCACCAGTTATCACCGGGGAGCTGTTTTTT. As protein: CASSPVITGELFF. The variable domain in full, with the rest retrieved from reference TRBV18 and TRBJ2-2, is NAGVMQNPRHLVRRRGQEARLRCSPMKGHSHVYWYRQLPEEGLKFMVYLQKENIIDESGMPKERFSAEFPKEGPSILRIQQVVRGDSAAYFCASSPVITGELFFGEGSRLTVL.

The chain couples TRBV19 to TRBJ1-4; D not resolved. Germline V gene data show CDR1 as LNHDA and CDR2 as SQIVND (reference sequence). The CDR3 runs to 11 residues. The germline V and J ends were trimmed by 5 bases and 8 bases, with 6 bases remaining between them. This chain's CDR3 is CASSGLEKLFF. The CDR3 DNA follows: TGTGCCAGTAGTGGGTTGGAAAAACTGTTTTTT.

V usage is TRBV29-1 and J usage is TRBJ2-5; TRBD2 agrees at 8 bases. The junction had 15 bases not matched to a gene; V was cut back by 4 bases and J by 5 bases. The CDR3 runs 16 residues. CDR1 and CDR2 (germline): SQVTM, ANQGSEA. The CDR3 region is CSVVSSERGWRETQYF. In DNA form, the CDR3 reads TGCAGCGTTGTTTCCTCGGAGCGGGGGTGGAGGGAGACCCAGTACTTC.

The chain couples TRBV19 to TRBJ2-1; tentative D call: TRBD2 (7 bases). Trimming left V 2 bases short and J 8 bases short, with 16 bases between. CDR3 length: 15 residues. Germline lookup yields CDR1 LNHDA and CDR2 SQIVND (reference sequence). The CDR3 spells CASSIRGEGLDEQFF. CDR3 DNA: TGTGCCAGTAGTATAAGGGGGGAGGGCCTCGATGAGCAGTTCTTC.

The chain is built from TRBV10-3 and TRBJ1-1; D may be TRBD1 (6 bases). V was clipped by 2 bases and J by 1 base, with 11 bases between them. This CDR3 is 15 amino acids long. From germline, CDR1 is ENHRY and CDR2 SYGVKD. The CDR3 spells CAISEPGHQNTEAFF. DNA of the CDR3: TGTGCCATCAGTGAGCCGGGACACCAGAACACTGAAGCTTTCTTT.

The count of this clone is one. V gene TRBV4-1 combines with J gene TRBJ1-1; D is undetermined. This CDR3 comprises 11 residues. V shed 6 bases and J shed 7 bases, with 9 bases lying between them. CDR1 MGHRA and CDR2 YSYEKL come from the germline V gene. DNA of the CDR3: TGCGCCAGCAGTGGCGGTCTTGAAGCTTTCTTT. This gives the protein CASSGGLEAFF.

The rearrangement joins TRBV7-2 to TRBJ1-6, with D unclear. The CDR3 extends over 17 amino acids. The V gene lost 4 bases and the J gene lost 14 bases, with 27 bases spanning the gap. CDR1 is SGHTA, CDR2 FQGNSA, per germline. CDR3 protein: CASSWKVSKPVVGALHF. CDR3 DNA sequence: TGTGCCAGCAGCTGGAAAGTGTCGAAACCGGTCGTGGGAGCCCTCCACTTT. Using reference TRBV7-2 and TRBJ1-6 for the parts outside the CDR3, the full variable domain is GAGVSQSPSNKVTEKGKDVELRCDPISGHTALYWYRQSLGQGLEFLIYFQGNSAPDKSGLPSDRFSAERTGGSVSTLTIQRTQQEDSAVYLCASSWKVSKPVVGALHFGNGTRLTVT.

The gene calls are TRBV27 and TRBJ1-1; weak D call: TRBD1 (6 bases). V was cut by 3 bases and J by 4 bases, with 15 bases left in between. Germline CDR1 and CDR2: MNHEY and SMNVEV (reference sequence). The CDR3 runs to 15 residues. The CDR3 DNA follows: TGTGCCAGCAGTTTGTCGAAACAGGGTTCCACTGAAGCTTTCTTT. The encoded protein is CASSLSKQGSTEAFF.

The chain joins TRBV28 to TRBJ1-4, with TRBD1 matching over 7 bases. CDR1 and CDR2 (germline): MDHEN, SYDVKM. The CDR3 contains 16 residues. V was clipped by 3 bases and J by 2 bases; unmatched bases: 6. The CDR3 protein is CASSFLETGTNEKLFF. Here the CDR3 DNA reads TGTGCCAGCAGTTTTCTTGAGACAGGGACTAATGAAAAACTGTTTTTT.

A single count supports this clone. This chain joins TRBV7-2 and TRBJ2-1; D is possibly TRBD2 (5 bases). The CDR3 is 14 residues long. With 1 base removed from V and 16 bases from J, the gap between germline ends came to 20 bases. From germline, CDR1 is SGHTA and CDR2 FQGNSA. DNA for the CDR3: TGTGCCAGCAGCTTAGAATCCAGAGACTACCCCCTTTTCTTC. Translating it yields CASSLESRDYPLFF. The complete variable domain, with remaining parts taken from reference TRBV7-2 and TRBJ2-1, reads GAGVSQSPSNKVTEKGKDVELRCDPISGHTALYWYRQSLGQGLEFLIYFQGNSAPDKSGLPSDRFSAERTGGSVSTLTIQRTQQEDSAVYLCASSLESRDYPLFFGPGTRLTVL.

The chain employs TRBV6-7 and TRBJ1-5, with D unresolved. TRBV6-7 is marked as an open reading frame, function uncertain. The CDR3 spans 15 residues. V lost 2 bases to trimming and J lost 0 bases, with 8 bases between them. CDR3 residues: CASSYDNYSNQPQHF. CDR3 nucleotide sequence: TGTGCCAGCAGTTACGACAATTATAGCAATCAGCCCCAGCATTTT.

The rearrangement joins TRBV28 to TRBJ2-3; D is ambiguous. CDR1 and CDR2 from the germline V gene are MDHEN and SYDVKM. The CDR3 spans 15 residues. The V and J ends lost 1 base and 5 bases respectively, with 13 bases between them. This chain's CDR3 is CASSLFQKGLDTQYF. The CDR3 DNA reads as TGTGCCAGCAGTTTATTTCAAAAAGGGCTAGATACGCAGTATTTT.

The chain carries TRBV4-1 and TRBJ1-5; 10 bases fit TRBD1. CDR1 and CDR2 from the germline V gene are MGHRA and YSYEKL. V dropped 4 bases and J dropped 4; count of bases not matched to a gene: 10. This CDR3 spans 17 amino acids. Here the CDR3 reads CASSLTGGGRENQPQHF. CDR3 sequence (DNA): TGCGCCAGCAGCCTGACAGGGGGCGGCCGAGAAAATCAGCCCCAGCATTTT.

The chain employs TRBV27 and TRBJ2-7, with D unclear. CDR3 length: 14 residues. The V end was cut by 2 bases, the J end by 3 bases, with 11 bases between. Germline values: CDR1 MNHEY, CDR2 SMNVEV (reference sequence). In DNA, the CDR3 is TGTGCCAGCAGTTTACAGGTTTCAAGCTACGAGCAGTACTTC. Its translation: CASSLQVSSYEQYF.

This rearrangement joins TRBV6-6 to TRBJ2-6, with D unclear. Germline CDR1 reads MNHNY; CDR2 reads SVGAGI (reference sequence). The CDR3 contains 13 residues. V was clipped by 8 bases and J by 2 bases, with 7 bases between them. The CDR3 protein is CASGEAGANVLTF. The CDR3 bases are TGTGCCAGCGGGGAAGCTGGGGCCAACGTCCTGACTTTC.

This chain uses TRBV25-1 with TRBJ1-1; TRBD1 agrees at 7 bases. Germline lookup yields CDR1 MGHDK and CDR2 SYGVNS. CDR3 length equals 15 residues. The J segment lost 2 bases and the V segment lost 6 bases, leaving 9 bases of the junction unmatched. CDR3 nucleotides: TGTGCCAGCAGAGGGACAGCAGAATTCAACACTGAAGCTTTCTTT. This codes for CASRGTAEFNTEAFF.

This clone was seen a few times. CDR3 amino acids: CASSEKLAGGDTQYF. As DNA, the CDR3 is TGTGCCAGCAGTGAGAAACTAGCGGGGGGAGATACGCAGTATTTT. This chain connects TRBV6-1 to TRBJ2-3; 12 nucleotides line up with TRBD2. CDR3 length: 15 amino acids. The germline CDR1 and CDR2 sequences are MNHNS and SASEGT. After removal of 3 bases from V and 5 bases from J, the junction contained 3 bases not matched to a gene.

The rearrangement links TRBV20-1 to TRBJ1-2; the D is unclear. V was trimmed by 6 bases and J by 8 bases, leaving 7 bases between them. Germline loops: CDR1 DFQATT, CDR2 SNEGSKA (reference sequence). The CDR3 is 9 residues long. In nucleotides, the CDR3 is TGCAGTGCCCAGTGGGGCTACACCTTC. It yields the protein CSAQWGYTF.

This clone was detected once. The chain uses TRBV5-1 and TRBJ2-7; 9 bases agree with TRBD1. The germline gives CDR1 SGHRS, CDR2 YFSETQ. This CDR3 contains 16 residues. Trimming took 4 bases from V and 0 from J; bases not matched to a gene: 8. CDR3 in DNA: TGCGCCAGCAGCCCCTCCGGGACAGGGAGCTCCTACGAGCAGTACTTC. Protein product: CASSPSGTGSSYEQYF.

The rearrangement joins TRBV6-4 to TRBJ2-2, with D possibly TRBD2 on 6 matching bases. The CDR3 loop spans 14 amino acids. Germline V gene data show CDR1 as MRHNA and CDR2 as SNTAGT. With 3 bases removed from V and 6 bases from J, the gap between germline ends came to 11 bases. The CDR3 bases are TGTGCCAGCAGTGAGGGACTCGAAGCCGGGGAGCTGTTTTTT. Protein: CASSEGLEAGELFF.

The rearrangement uses TRBV6-5 and TRBJ1-2; weak D call: TRBD1 (5 bases). V lost 6 bases and J 8 bases, leaving 16 bases between the germline ends. This CDR3 has 13 amino acids. Germline V gene sequence: CDR1 MNHEY, CDR2 SVGAGI. The CDR3 protein is CASSPGGGLGYTF. CDR3 sequence (DNA): TGTGCCAGCAGCCCCGGGGGGGGTCTGGGCTACACCTTC.

The genes are TRBV27 and TRBJ2-2, with D possibly matching TRBD2 (6 bases). Germline V gives CDR1 MNHEY, CDR2 SMNVEV (reference sequence). There are 12 residues in the CDR3. The germline V and J ends were trimmed by 4 bases and 9 bases, with 9 bases remaining between them. The CDR3 sequence: CASSSEGRELFF. The CDR3 DNA reads TGTGCCAGCAGTTCGGAGGGAAGGGAGCTGTTTTTT.

The chain carries TRBV28 and TRBJ1-5; a possible D gene is TRBD1 (5 bases). The CDR3 sequence is 12 residues long. V lost 6 bases and J 7 bases, leaving 10 bases between the germline ends. Germline CDR1 and CDR2: MDHEN and SYDVKM. The CDR3, as DNA: TGTGCCAGCAGACAGGTCCCCCAGCCCCAGCATTTT. Its translation is CASRQVPQPQHF.

The gene calls are TRBV28 and TRBJ2-7; 9 bases map to TRBD1. The V segment lost 8 bases and the J segment 9 bases; nucleotides outside the gene matches: 17. This CDR3 is built from 15 residues. CDR1 is MDHEN, CDR2 SYDVKM, per germline. The CDR3 coding sequence is TGTGCCAGCTCCGGTAGGGACAGGGCCTCCTGGGTGCAGTACTTC. Translating it yields CASSGRDRASWVQYF.

The chain is built from TRBV27 and TRBJ1-2, with unresolved D. The CDR3 has 16 residues. Germline lookup yields CDR1 MNHEY and CDR2 SMNVEV (reference sequence). Trimming left V 2 bases short and J 8 bases short, with 21 bases between. The CDR3 coding sequence is TGTGCCAGCAGTTTAACGTTGCCGGTGCACCGTGAAGGCTACACCTTC. Its protein is CASSLTLPVHREGYTF.